These 26 T cell receptor beta chains were sequenced from one sample in a study of CD8+ T cells in alopecia areata. cDNA prepared by RNA extraction and subsequent reverse transcription served as the template for sequencing. Sequencing was performed with immunoSEQ multiplex PCR; in TCRdb, only in-frame clones are kept and a portion is missing. The profile covers 150,000 or so clones, with 45% to 60% appearing a single time and around 6.8% taken by the ten largest. Sequences were obtained from CD4+ T cells sorted from blood. The receptors shown here come from a human donor with alopecia areata.

This clone turned up a few times. The chain uses TRBV29-1 and TRBJ1-2, with D possibly being TRBD1 (6 bases). From germline, CDR1 is SQVTM and CDR2 ANQGSEA. The CDR3 is 16 amino acids. V lost 6 bases and J lost 5, with 25 bases in between. CDR3 sequence reads: CSVEGGSPPKNYGYTF. In nucleotides, the CDR3 is TGCAGCGTCGAGGGGGGGTCTCCACCGAAGAATTATGGCTACACCTTC.

The sample holds one count of this clone. DNA of the CDR3: TGCGCCAGCAGCCCTGACAGGGGGCGAACCTACGAGCAGTACTTC. Its protein is CASSPDRGRTYEQYF. The chain is built from TRBV5-1 and TRBJ2-7; 10 bases match TRBD1. Germline values: CDR1 SGHRS, CDR2 YFSETQ. The CDR3 is 15 residues long. The junction had 6 bases not matched to a gene; V was cut back by 4 bases and J by 2 bases.

The CDR3 spells CASSQGYEQYF. CDR3 DNA: TGCGCCAGCAGCCAGGGCTACGAGCAGTACTTC. This sequence joins TRBV5-1 and TRBJ2-7, with a tentative D call TRBD1 (5 bases). The CDR3 covers 11 residues. CDR1 and CDR2 (germline): SGHRS, YFSETQ. Trimming left V 4 bases short and J 3 bases short, with 5 bases between.

This clone was seen a single time. The rearrangement joins TRBV27 to TRBJ2-3; 8 bases line up with TRBD2. CDR1 and CDR2 (germline): MNHEY, SMNVEV (reference sequence). The length of the CDR3 is 17 residues. The junction had 9 bases not matched to a gene; V was cut back by 4 bases and J by 0 bases. CDR3 sequence reads: CASSSQPASGSTDTQYF. In DNA form, the CDR3 reads TGTGCCAGCAGTTCCCAACCCGCTAGCGGGAGCACAGATACGCAGTATTTT.

This clone was counted between two and nine times. In the same sample, other DNA sequences code for this CDR3. The chain is built from TRBV6-5 and TRBJ2-7; 7 nucleotides align to TRBD1. CDR3 size: 14 residues. The germline V gene encodes CDR1 MNHEY and CDR2 SVGAGI. J lost 3 bases, V lost 1 base, and 3 bases had no gene match. The CDR3 spells CASSYLQGNYEQYF. CDR3 DNA sequence: TGTGCCAGCAGTTACTTACAGGGGAACTACGAGCAGTACTTC.

The chain recombines TRBV28 with TRBJ2-7; D is undetermined. This CDR3 is 15 amino acids long. In germline, CDR1 is MDHEN, CDR2 SYDVKM. V lost 6 bases and J lost 1, with 16 bases in between. In DNA, the CDR3 is TGTGCCAGCAGACGGAGAAGTACAATTTCCTACGAGCAGTACTTC. It encodes CASRRRSTISYEQYF.

V is TRBV25-1 and J is TRBJ2-2, with TRBD1 identical over 8 bases. Germline CDR1 is MGHDK and CDR2 is SYGVNS. V shed 4 bases, J shed 3 bases, and the junction held 10 bases outside the gene matches. The CDR3 covers 17 residues. CDR3 in DNA: TGTGCCAGCAGTGCCACGTCTGGACAGGGAGACACCGGGGAGCTGTTTTTT. This encodes CASSATSGQGDTGELFF.

This clone was observed once. The chain recombines TRBV7-2 with TRBJ2-5; TRBD1 agrees at 7 bases. The germline V gene has CDR1 SGHTA and CDR2 FQGNSA. The trim removed 7 bases at V and 3 bases at J, leaving 8 bases unmatched. The CDR3 totals 14 residues. The CDR3 here is CASTRGGGEETQYF. DNA of the CDR3: TGTGCCAGCACCCGAGGGGGCGGTGAAGAGACCCAGTACTTC.

CDR3 sequence reads: CASSLEGARNTGELFF. In DNA, the CDR3 is TGCGCCAGCAGCTTGGAGGGGGCGCGGAACACCGGGGAGCTGTTTTTT. This rearrangement joins TRBV5-1 to TRBJ2-2; TRBD1 matches at 7 bases. Germline assignment: CDR1 SGHRS and CDR2 YFSETQ. Trimming at V came to 0 bases and at J to 1 base, leaving 3 bases not matched to a gene. This CDR3 has 16 amino acids.

This clone has a single count. The chain combines TRBV5-6 with TRBJ1-5; TRBD1 matches 9 bases. Germline V gives CDR1 SGHDT, CDR2 YYEEEE. V lost 4 bases and J lost 5; bases outside the gene matches: 7. The CDR3 covers 15 residues. DNA of the CDR3: TGTGCCAGCAGCCGTTGGGACAGGGACTATCAGCCCCAGCATTTT. Translated: CASSRWDRDYQPQHF.

The chain carries TRBV2 and TRBJ2-1, with D perhaps matching TRBD2 (6 bases). V shed 7 bases and J shed 8 bases, with 15 bases lying between them. Germline CDR1 reads SNHLY; CDR2 reads FYNNEI. The length of the CDR3 is 13 residues. CDR3 sequence reads: CASKVSGVYEQFF. DNA of the CDR3: TGTGCCAGCAAGGTGTCGGGAGTTTATGAGCAGTTCTTC.

This chain uses TRBV18 with TRBJ2-2; TRBD1 is a possible D gene (5 bases). This CDR3 is 15 amino acids long. V shed 2 bases and J shed 0 bases, with 7 bases lying between them. The germline V gene encodes CDR1 KGHSH and CDR2 LQKENI. CDR3 in amino acids: CASSPYRPNTGELFF. CDR3 in DNA: TGTGCCAGCTCACCATACAGGCCGAACACCGGGGAGCTGTTTTTT.

The CDR3 coding sequence is TGCGCCAGCAGCGTTAGTGGGAGTAACTACGAGCAGTACTTC. It encodes CASSVSGSNYEQYF. The V and J genes are TRBV5-1 and TRBJ2-7, with D maybe TRBD2 (5 bases). This CDR3 comprises 14 residues. V lost 4 bases and J lost 3, with 14 bases in between. Looked up from germline, CDR1 is SGHRS and CDR2 is YFSETQ. The full variable domain, completed using reference TRBV5-1 and TRBJ2-7, is KAGVTQTPRYLIKTRGQQVTLSCSPISGHRSVSWYQQTPGQGLQFLFEYFSETQRNKGNFPGRFSGRQFSNSRSEMNVSTLELGDSALYLCASSVSGSNYEQYFGPGTRLTVT.

The V call is TRBV7-8, the J call TRBJ1-1; D possibly corresponds to TRBD1 (6 bases). The CDR3 is 14 residues long. Trimming removed 8 bases from V and 4 bases from J, with 17 bases in between. Germline CDR1 is SGHVS and CDR2 is FQNEAQ. CDR3: CASQPDSGITEAFF. CDR3 DNA sequence: TGTGCCAGCCAACCGGACAGCGGCATCACTGAAGCTTTCTTT.

The CDR3 region has the DNA TGCAGTGCTTTCGGGGTCGGCGAGCAGTACTTC. Encoded protein: CSAFGVGEQYF. This chain joins TRBV20-1 and TRBJ2-7, with TRBD2 as a possible D gene (5 bases). Germline loops: CDR1 DFQATT, CDR2 SNEGSKA (reference sequence). V lost 5 bases and J lost 6, with 11 bases in between. This CDR3 has 11 amino acids.

This rearrangement joins TRBV4-1 to TRBJ2-7; 9 bases map to TRBD1. Per the germline V gene, CDR1 is MGHRA and CDR2 is YSYEKL. V shed 0 bases and J 4 bases; nucleotides not matched to a gene: 4. There are 15 residues in the CDR3. The CDR3 loop reads CASSQDGQGLYEQYF. Here the CDR3 DNA reads TGCGCCAGCAGCCAAGATGGACAGGGGTTATACGAGCAGTACTTC.

V and J are TRBV4-1 and TRBJ1-4; D call uncertain. CDR3 length equals 14 residues. The germline V and J ends were trimmed by 0 bases and 1 base, with 3 bases remaining between them. Per the germline V gene, CDR1 is MGHRA and CDR2 is YSYEKL. As DNA, the CDR3 is TGCGCCAGCAGCCAAGACAGAACTAATGAAAAACTGTTTTTT. It yields the protein CASSQDRTNEKLFF.

In its sample, this clone was seen a few times. The chain employs TRBV19 and TRBJ2-1; no reliable D call. Germline V gene data show CDR1 as LNHDA and CDR2 as SQIVND (reference sequence). The CDR3 runs 12 residues. V lost 4 bases, J lost 10 bases, and 11 bases lay in between. The CDR3 reads CASSTPRLEQFF. The DNA for the CDR3 is TGTGCCAGTAGTACCCCCAGATTGGAGCAGTTCTTC.

This sequence joins TRBV7-9 and TRBJ2-5; D remains ambiguous. The CDR3 totals 14 residues. Germline loops: CDR1 SEHNR, CDR2 FQNEAQ (reference sequence). The V and J ends lost 2 bases and 5 bases respectively, with 12 bases between them. CDR3 DNA: TGTGCCAGCAGCTTAAATCCGTCCTGGGAGACCCAGTACTTC. Translating it yields CASSLNPSWETQYF.

This clone was detected only a few times. V and J are TRBV6-5 and TRBJ2-1, with no clear D. The V end was cut by 5 bases, the J end by 2 bases, with 10 bases between. There are 14 residues in the CDR3. CDR1 is MNHEY, CDR2 SVGAGI, per germline. CDR3 amino acids: CASSPPSTYNEQFF. The CDR3 coding sequence is TGTGCCAGCAGTCCTCCCAGCACCTACAATGAGCAGTTCTTC.

Only a few counts were recorded for this clone. The V and J genes are TRBV6-6 and TRBJ2-7; D is perhaps TRBD1 (5 bases). Trimming removed 10 bases at V and 6 bases at J, with 7 bases between. Germline CDR1 MNHNY, CDR2 SVGAGI (reference sequence). This CDR3 spans 9 amino acids. CDR3 coding DNA: TGTGCCACTACAGGCGAGCAGTACTTC. It yields the protein CATTGEQYF.

The table lists this clone with a few counts. The chain couples TRBV7-2 to TRBJ2-3, with no clear D. CDR1 SGHTA and CDR2 FQGNSA come from the germline V gene. This CDR3 contains 13 residues. Trimming took off 5 bases at V and 14 bases at J, with 20 bases between the two ends. The DNA of the CDR3 is TGTGCCAGCAGCATCTCCTCCCTGGGGAAGCGGTATTTT. The encoded protein is CASSISSLGKRYF.

This clone appeared a few times. The chain employs TRBV9 and TRBJ2-2, with TRBD2 identical over 11 bases. This CDR3 region has 15 residues. Germline CDR1 is SGDLS and CDR2 is YYNGEE. V shed 5 bases, J shed 6 bases, and the junction held 6 bases outside the gene matches. The CDR3 sequence is CASSRLAGFAGELFF. The CDR3 coding sequence is TGTGCCAGCAGTCGACTAGCGGGATTTGCCGGGGAGCTGTTTTTT.

This clone was detected a few times. The chain has TRBV28 and TRBJ2-1; D remains ambiguous. Germline V CDR1 and CDR2: MDHEN, SYDVKM. The CDR3 loop spans 14 amino acids. Trimming took 5 bases from V and 0 from J, leaving 8 bases between them. This chain's CDR3 is CASSPYYSYNEQFF. For the CDR3, the DNA is TGTGCCAGCAGTCCTTATTACTCCTACAATGAGCAGTTCTTC.

The rearrangement uses TRBV5-1 and TRBJ2-7; tentatively, D is TRBD1 (5 bases). Trimming pared 0 bases from V and 6 bases from J, leaving 19 bases between. CDR1 and CDR2 (germline): SGHRS, YFSETQ. There are 16 residues in the CDR3. CDR3 nucleotide sequence: TGCGCCAGCAGCTTGGACAGGCCTAGAGCTACGGGCGAGCAGTACTTC. It translates to CASSLDRPRATGEQYF.

This clone has a single count. The rearrangement uses TRBV6-4 and TRBJ1-5; D remains unclear. The V and J ends lost 4 bases and 5 bases respectively, with 9 bases between them. Germline-derived CDR1 and CDR2 are MRHNA and SNTAGT. The CDR3 covers 13 residues. CDR3 DNA: TGTGCCAGCAGTGTAGGGCAACATCAGCCCCAGCATTTT. Its protein is CASSVGQHQPQHF.